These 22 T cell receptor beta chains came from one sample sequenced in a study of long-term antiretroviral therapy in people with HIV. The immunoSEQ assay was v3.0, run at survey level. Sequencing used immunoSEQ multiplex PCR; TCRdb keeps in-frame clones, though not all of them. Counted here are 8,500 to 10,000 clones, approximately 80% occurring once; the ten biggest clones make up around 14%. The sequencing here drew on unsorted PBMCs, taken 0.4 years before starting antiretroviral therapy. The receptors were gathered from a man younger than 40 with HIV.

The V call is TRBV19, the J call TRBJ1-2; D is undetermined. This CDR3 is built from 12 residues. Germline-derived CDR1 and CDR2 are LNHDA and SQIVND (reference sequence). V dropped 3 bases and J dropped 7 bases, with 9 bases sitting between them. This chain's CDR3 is CASSILGGGYTF. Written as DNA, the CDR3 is TGTGCCAGTAGTATCCTCGGAGGTGGCTACACCTTC.

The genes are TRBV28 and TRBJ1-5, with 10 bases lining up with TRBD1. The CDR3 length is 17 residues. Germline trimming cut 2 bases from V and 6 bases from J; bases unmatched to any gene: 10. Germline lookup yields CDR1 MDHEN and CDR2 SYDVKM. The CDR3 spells CASSLGYRQGAGQPQHF. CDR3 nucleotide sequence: TGTGCCAGCAGTTTAGGATATCGACAGGGGGCGGGTCAGCCCCAGCATTTT.

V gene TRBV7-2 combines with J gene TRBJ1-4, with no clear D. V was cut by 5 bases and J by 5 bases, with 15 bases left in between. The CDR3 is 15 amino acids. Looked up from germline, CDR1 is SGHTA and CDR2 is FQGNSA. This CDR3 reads CASSAEGVENEKLFF. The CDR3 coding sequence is TGTGCCAGCAGCGCAGAGGGAGTCGAGAATGAAAAACTGTTTTTT.

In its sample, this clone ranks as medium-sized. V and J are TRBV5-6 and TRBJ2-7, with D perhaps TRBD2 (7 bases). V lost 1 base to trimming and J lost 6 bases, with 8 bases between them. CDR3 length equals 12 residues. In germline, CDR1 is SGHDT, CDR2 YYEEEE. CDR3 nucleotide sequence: TGTGCCAGCAGCTTGAGGGGGGGCGAGCAGTACTTC. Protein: CASSLRGGEQYF. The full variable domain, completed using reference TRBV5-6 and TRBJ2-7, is DAGVTQSPTHLIKTRGQQVTLRCSPKSGHDTVSWYQQALGQGPQFIFQYYEEEERQRGNFPDRFSGHQFPNYSSELNVNALLLGDSALYLCASSLRGGEQYFGPGTRLTVT.

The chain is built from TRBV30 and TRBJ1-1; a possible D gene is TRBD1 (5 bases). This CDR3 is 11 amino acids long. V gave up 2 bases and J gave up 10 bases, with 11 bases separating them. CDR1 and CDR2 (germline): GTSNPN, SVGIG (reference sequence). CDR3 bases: TGTGCCTGGAGTCCCTCAGGGCCAGCTTTCTTT. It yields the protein CAWSPSGPAFF.

As DNA, the CDR3 is TGCGCCAGCAGCCCGGAGGATAGTGATGAAAAACTGTTTTTT. It specifies CASSPEDSDEKLFF. The chain couples TRBV4-1 to TRBJ1-4; no definite D call. The V and J ends lost 4 bases and 6 bases respectively, with 12 bases between them. Germline CDR1 reads MGHRA; CDR2 reads YSYEKL. The CDR3 length is 14 residues.

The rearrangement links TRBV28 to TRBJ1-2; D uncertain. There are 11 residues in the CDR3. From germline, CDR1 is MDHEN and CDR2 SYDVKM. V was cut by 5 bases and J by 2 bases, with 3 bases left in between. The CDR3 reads CASSQNYGYTF. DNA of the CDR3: TGTGCCAGCAGTCAGAACTATGGCTACACCTTC.

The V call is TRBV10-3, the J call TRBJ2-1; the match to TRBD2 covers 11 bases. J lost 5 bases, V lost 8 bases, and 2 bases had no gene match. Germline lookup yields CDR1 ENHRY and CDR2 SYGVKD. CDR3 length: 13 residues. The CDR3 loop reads CAIGTSGNNEQFF. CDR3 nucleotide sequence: TGTGCCATCGGGACTAGCGGAAACAATGAGCAGTTCTTC.

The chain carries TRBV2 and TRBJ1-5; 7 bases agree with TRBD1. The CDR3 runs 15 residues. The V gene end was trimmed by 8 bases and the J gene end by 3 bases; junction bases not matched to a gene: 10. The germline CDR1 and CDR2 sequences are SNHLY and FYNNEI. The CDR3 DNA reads TGTGCCAGCCGTACCGGGACAGCGATCAATCAGCCCCAGCATTTT. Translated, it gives CASRTGTAINQPQHF.

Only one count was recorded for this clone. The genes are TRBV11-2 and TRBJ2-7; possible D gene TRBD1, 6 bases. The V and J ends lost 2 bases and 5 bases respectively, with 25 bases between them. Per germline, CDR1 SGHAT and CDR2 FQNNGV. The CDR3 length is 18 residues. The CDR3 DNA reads TGTGCCAGCAGCTTAAAAGAAATGCCAAAGGGGGTGTTCCACGAGCAGTACTTC. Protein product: CASSLKEMPKGVFHEQYF.

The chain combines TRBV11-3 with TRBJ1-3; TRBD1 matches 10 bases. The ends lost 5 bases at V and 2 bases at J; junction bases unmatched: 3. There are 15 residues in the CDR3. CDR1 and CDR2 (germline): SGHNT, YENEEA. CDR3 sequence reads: CASSPGQGPGNTIYF. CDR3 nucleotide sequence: TGTGCCAGCAGCCCGGGACAGGGGCCTGGAAACACCATATATTTT.

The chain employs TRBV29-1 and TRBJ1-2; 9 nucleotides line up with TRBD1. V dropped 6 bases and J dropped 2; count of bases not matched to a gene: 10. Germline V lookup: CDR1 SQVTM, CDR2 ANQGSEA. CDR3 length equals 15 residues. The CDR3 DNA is TGCAGCGTCCCCGACAGGGGGGGGGCCAACTATGGCTACACCTTC. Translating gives CSVPDRGGANYGYTF.

CDR3 sequence (DNA): TGTGCCATCACCTCGGGGGGGCACACTGAAGCTTTCTTT. It specifies CAITSGGHTEAFF. V usage is TRBV10-3 and J usage is TRBJ1-1; the D gene is possibly TRBD1 (6 bases). Germline-derived CDR1 and CDR2 are ENHRY and SYGVKD. V was clipped by 7 bases and J by 3 bases, with 12 bases between them. The CDR3 length is 13 residues.

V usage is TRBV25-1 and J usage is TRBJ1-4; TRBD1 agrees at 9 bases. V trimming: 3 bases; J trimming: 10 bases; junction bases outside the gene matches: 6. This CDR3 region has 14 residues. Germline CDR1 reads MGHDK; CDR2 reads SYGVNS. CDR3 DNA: TGTGCCAGCAGTGATTCCGGGGACAGGGCAAAACTGTTTTTT. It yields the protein CASSDSGDRAKLFF.

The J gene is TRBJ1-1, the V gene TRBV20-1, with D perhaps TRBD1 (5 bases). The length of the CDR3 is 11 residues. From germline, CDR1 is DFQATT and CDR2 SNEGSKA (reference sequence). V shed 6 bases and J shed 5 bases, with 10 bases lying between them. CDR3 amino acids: CSAGGTTEAFF. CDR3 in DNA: TGCAGTGCCGGGGGTACGACTGAAGCTTTCTTT.

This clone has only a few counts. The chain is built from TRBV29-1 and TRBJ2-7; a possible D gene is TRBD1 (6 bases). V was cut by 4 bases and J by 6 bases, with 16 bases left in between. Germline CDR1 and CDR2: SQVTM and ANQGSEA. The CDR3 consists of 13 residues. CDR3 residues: CSVGGLQGFEQYF. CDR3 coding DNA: TGCAGCGTTGGAGGGCTACAGGGATTCGAGCAGTACTTC.

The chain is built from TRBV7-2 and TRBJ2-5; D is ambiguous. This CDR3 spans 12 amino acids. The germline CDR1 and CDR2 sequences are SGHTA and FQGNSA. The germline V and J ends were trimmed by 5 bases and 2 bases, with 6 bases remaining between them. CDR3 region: CASSPHQETQYF. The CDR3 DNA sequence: TGTGCCAGCAGCCCCCATCAAGAGACCCAGTACTTC.

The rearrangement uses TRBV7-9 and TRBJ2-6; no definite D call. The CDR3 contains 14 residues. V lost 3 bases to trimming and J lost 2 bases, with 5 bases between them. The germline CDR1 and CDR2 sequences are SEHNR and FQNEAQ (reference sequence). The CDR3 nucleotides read TGTGCCAGCAGCTTCGGCCCTGGGGCCAACGTCCTGACTTTC. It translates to CASSFGPGANVLTF.

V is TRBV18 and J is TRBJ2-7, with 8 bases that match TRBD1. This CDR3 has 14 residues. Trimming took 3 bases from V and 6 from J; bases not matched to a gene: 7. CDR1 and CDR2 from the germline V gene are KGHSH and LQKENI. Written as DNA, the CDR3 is TGTGCCAGCTCACCCGGACAGGGAGGCATCGAGCAGTACTTC. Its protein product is CASSPGQGGIEQYF.

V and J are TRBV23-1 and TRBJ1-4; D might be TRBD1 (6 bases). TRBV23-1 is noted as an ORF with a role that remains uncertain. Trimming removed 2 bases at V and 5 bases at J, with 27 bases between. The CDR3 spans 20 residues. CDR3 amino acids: CASSQGHAGLPPGANEKLFF. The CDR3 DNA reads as TGCGCCAGCAGTCAAGGCCATGCTGGGCTGCCCCCGGGGGCAAATGAAAAACTGTTTTTT.

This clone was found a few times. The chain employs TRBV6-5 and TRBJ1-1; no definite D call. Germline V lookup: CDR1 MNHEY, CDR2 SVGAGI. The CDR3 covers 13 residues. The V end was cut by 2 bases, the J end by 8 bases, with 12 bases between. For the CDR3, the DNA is TGTGCCAGCAGTTACACCCGGTTTAGCGAAGCTTTCTTT. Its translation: CASSYTRFSEAFF.

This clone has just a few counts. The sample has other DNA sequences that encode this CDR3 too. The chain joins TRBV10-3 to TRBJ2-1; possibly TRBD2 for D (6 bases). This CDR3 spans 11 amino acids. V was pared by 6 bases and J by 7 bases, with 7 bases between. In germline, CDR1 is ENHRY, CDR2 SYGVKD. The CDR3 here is CAISAGNEQFF. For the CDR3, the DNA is TGTGCCATCAGCGCGGGAAATGAGCAGTTCTTC.